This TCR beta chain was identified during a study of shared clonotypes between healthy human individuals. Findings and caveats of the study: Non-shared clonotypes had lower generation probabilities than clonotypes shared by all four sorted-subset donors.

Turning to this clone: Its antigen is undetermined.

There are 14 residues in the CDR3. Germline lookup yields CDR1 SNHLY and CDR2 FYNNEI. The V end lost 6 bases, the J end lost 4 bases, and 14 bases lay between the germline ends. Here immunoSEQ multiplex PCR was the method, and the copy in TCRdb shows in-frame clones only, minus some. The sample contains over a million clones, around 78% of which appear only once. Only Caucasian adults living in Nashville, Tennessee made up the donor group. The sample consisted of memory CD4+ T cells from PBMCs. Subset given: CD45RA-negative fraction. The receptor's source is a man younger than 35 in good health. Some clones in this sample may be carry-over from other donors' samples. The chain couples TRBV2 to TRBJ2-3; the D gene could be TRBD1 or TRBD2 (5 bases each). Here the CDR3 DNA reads TGTGCCAGCAGCTTGGGACGGCCGCCAGATACGCAGTATTTT. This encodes CASSLGRPPDTQYF.